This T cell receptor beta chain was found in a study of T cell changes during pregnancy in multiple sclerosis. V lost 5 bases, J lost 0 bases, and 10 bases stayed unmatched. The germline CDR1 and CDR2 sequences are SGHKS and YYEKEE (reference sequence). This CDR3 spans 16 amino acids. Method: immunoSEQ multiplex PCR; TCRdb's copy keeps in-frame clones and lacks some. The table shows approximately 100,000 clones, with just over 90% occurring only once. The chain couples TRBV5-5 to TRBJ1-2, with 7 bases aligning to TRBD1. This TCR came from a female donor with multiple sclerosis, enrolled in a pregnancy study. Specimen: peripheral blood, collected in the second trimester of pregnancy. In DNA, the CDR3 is TGTGCCAGCAGTTTTACAGGGGCGTTAGCTAACTATGGCTACACCTTC. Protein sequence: CASSFTGALANYGYTF.